This record looks at one TCR beta chain sequence and its context. This specimen comes from a study of shared clonotypes between healthy human individuals. Some clones are missing from TCRdb's copy, which holds only in-frame ones; the method was immunoSEQ multiplex PCR. The table has some 2,000,000 clones, approximately 95% seen once. This CDR3 region has 13 residues. Trimming took off 1 base at V and 8 bases at J, with 8 bases between the two ends. The germline V gene encodes CDR1 SGHVS and CDR2 FQNEAQ. The receptor was derived from a young man in good health. Sample: naive CD4+ T cells sorted from blood. Subset specified: CD45RA+ positively selected. This chain joins TRBV7-8 and TRBJ1-4, with no clear D. DNA for the CDR3: TGTGCCAGCAGCTTAGGCATGGGAGAAAAACTGTTTTTT. It yields the protein CASSLGMGEKLFF.